This is a list of T cell receptor beta chains from one sample in a study of spatial heterogeneity in lung cancer. One entry per CDR3 protein results from TCRdb running MiXCR on the 5' RACE reads. The data contain some 6,900 distinct CDR3 sequences, roughly 10% of them seen just once; the ten biggest clones take up 10%. The input for sequencing was lung tumor tissue, taken at surgery. These receptors all stem from a female donor with early-stage non-small cell lung cancer. Both conserved end residues are part of each CDR3. D genes are given only for firm matches. Only some rows state a clone size, as once, few, many or a class for expanded clones.

>TRBV28|TRBJ2-1|.|.|12
TGTGCCAGCAGTTTGGGGCAGACAGGCACGCTCTTC
CASSLGQTGTLF
>TRBV3-1|TRBJ2-1|.|few|16
TGTGCCAGCAGCCCCCTTTGGGCCAGGGGAGGAGATGAGCAGTTCTTC
CASSPLWARGGDEQFF
>TRBV6-6|TRBJ1-5|.|medium-sized|16
TGTGCCAGCAGTTACGCCGCGGGGCAGACCAATCAGCCCCAGCATTTT
CASSYAAGQTNQPQHF
>TRBV7-9|TRBJ1-2|TRBD1|few|14
TGTGCCAGCAGCTTCGGGACAGGGGCAGATGGCTACACCTTC
CASSFGTGADGYTF
>TRBV7-3|TRBJ1-1|TRBD1|few|13
TGTGCCAGCAGCTCTGGACAGGGAGTAGAAGCTTTCTTT
CASSSGQGVEAFF
>TRBV5-4|TRBJ1-4|.|medium-sized|14
TGTGCCAGCAGCTTGGATGGAACTAATGAAAAACTGTTTTTT
CASSLDGTNEKLFF
>TRBV29-1|TRBJ1-1|TRBD1|.|14
TGCAGCGTTGAAGCCCGGACAGGGGGCACTGAAGCTTTCTTT
CSVEARTGGTEAFF
>TRBV18|TRBJ2-7|.|medium-sized|14
TGTGCCAGCTCACCACCGTGGGGCTCCTACGAGCAGTACTTC
CASSPPWGSYEQYF
>TRBV4-1|TRBJ1-1|.|.|15
TGCGCCAGCAGCCAAGATTGGTCCGGGAACACTGAAGCTTTCTTT
CASSQDWSGNTEAFF
>TRBV4-3|TRBJ2-7|.|.|14
TGCGCCAGCAGCCAAGACTACGGGTTCTACGAGCAGTACTTC
CASSQDYGFYEQYF
>TRBV6-5|TRBJ2-3|.|.|16
TGTGCCAGCAGTTCCCTGGCGGGGGCCCGCACAGATACGCAGTATTTT
CASSSLAGARTDTQYF
>TRBV2|TRBJ2-3|TRBD2|.|16
TGTGCCAGCAGCCTACTTACAGCGGGGAGTACAGATACGCAGTATTTT
CASSLLTAGSTDTQYF
>TRBV5-6|TRBJ1-1|TRBD1|medium-sized|13
TGTGCCAGCAGTCAGGGGGCGCAGGTTGAAGCTTTCTTT
CASSQGAQVEAFF
>TRBV6-6|TRBJ2-1|TRBD2|medium-sized|15
TGTGCCAGCAGTCAGGGACTAGCGGGTAGGAATGAGCAGTTCTTC
CASSQGLAGRNEQFF
>TRBV19|TRBJ1-6|.|few|15
TGTGCCAGTAGTATAAGACTTGCCTTTAATTCACCCCTCCACTTT
CASSIRLAFNSPLHF
>TRBV10-1|TRBJ2-4|.|.|18
TGCGCCAGCTGTGATCCTAAAGAAGACAGGTTAGCCAAAAACATTCAGTACTTC
CASCDPKEDRLAKNIQYF
>TRBV6-5|TRBJ2-2|.|.|12
TGTGCCAGCAGTTTGAACACCGGGGAGCTGTTTTTT
CASSLNTGELFF
>TRBV12-3/TRBV12-4|TRBJ1-5|.|many|15
TGTGCCAGCAGTTTATCCGTATTAGTGAATCAGCCCCAGCATTTT
CASSLSVLVNQPQHF
>TRBV25-1|TRBJ2-7|TRBD1|.|14
TGTGCCAGCAGTGGTGACAGGGCCTCCTACGAGCAGTACTTC
CASSGDRASYEQYF
>TRBV7-9|TRBJ2-3|TRBD1|.|13
TGTGGCTTCCTCGGGACAGGCACAGATACGCAGTATTTT
CGFLGTGTDTQYF
>TRBV28|TRBJ2-3|TRBD2|medium-sized|15
TGTGCCAGCAGTGAATTGCGGGGGGGCCACGATACGCAGTATTTT
CASSELRGGHDTQYF
>TRBV4-3|TRBJ2-3|TRBD1|.|15
TGCGCCAGCAGCCGTACAGGGGGCATGGCAGATACGCAGTATTTT
CASSRTGGMADTQYF